This T cell receptor beta chain was sequenced in a study of cytomegalovirus exposure and HLA in healthy donors. Germline-derived CDR1 and CDR2 are SQVTM and ANQGSEA. V shed 6 bases and J 4 bases; nucleotides not matched to a gene: 10. The CDR3 contains 15 residues. This clone was picked up one time. Its antigen is currently unknown. Measured with immunoSEQ multiplex PCR; TCRdb has only the in-frame clones, and not every one. The sample includes about 58,000 clones, more than 75% of them seen just once. Study-wide results and limits: The dataset shows that most TCR sequences were rare, while some public TCRs occurred in many donors. In vitro confirmation showed three CMV-associated chains to be CMV antigen specific. The study flagged approximately 180 TCR beta chains as cytomegalovirus-associated. It was reported that the classifier diagnosed cytomegalovirus status with high specificity and sensitivity in both the original and validation cohorts.

The sequence was obtained from a man aged 18 to 30 in good health and CMV-seronegative. The genes are TRBV29-1 and TRBJ2-1; 9 bases match TRBD2. The sample taken for sequencing was PBMCs. This CDR3 is CSVQLSGRNYNEQFF. For the CDR3, the DNA is TGCAGCGTCCAGCTAAGCGGGAGGAATTACAATGAGCAGTTCTTC.